This is a list of T cell receptor beta chains from one sample in a study of cytomegalovirus exposure and HLA in healthy donors. Libraries were prepared by immunoSEQ multiplex PCR; TCRdb keeps only in-frame clonotypes and omits some of them. The sample records around 130,000 clones, about 85% being singletons. The sample taken for sequencing was PBMCs. Receptors originate from a boy younger than 18 in good health and CMV-seronegative. Both conserved end residues are part of each CDR3. A D gene is named only where the DNA matches it firmly. The size field is filled for only some rows; it gives once, few, many or a size class.

d_call,clone_size,j_call,v_call,cdr3_aa,cdr3_nt
.,.,TRBJ1-1,TRBV13,CASSLGGAGTEAFF,TGTGCCAGCAGCTTAGGGGGGGCCGGCACTGAAGCTTTCTTT
TRBD2,.,TRBJ2-3,TRBV19,CASSIGLAGGRTSTDTQYF,TGTGCCAGTAGTATAGGCCTAGCGGGGGGACGTACTAGCACAGATACGCAGTATTTT
TRBD1,once,TRBJ1-5,TRBV7-8,CASSRDRDQPQHF,TGTGCCAGCAGCCGGGACAGGGATCAGCCCCAGCATTTT
TRBD1,.,TRBJ1-5,TRBV7-2,CASREGATGAQPQHF,TGTGCCAGCAGGGAGGGGGCGACAGGTGCTCAGCCCCAGCATTTT
.,.,TRBJ2-3,TRBV5-6,CASSFGSTDTQYF,TGTGCCAGCAGCTTCGGGAGCACAGATACGCAGTATTTT
TRBD1,.,TRBJ2-3,TRBV11-2,CASSGSGTGPDTQYF,TGTGCCAGCAGCGGCTCCGGGACAGGACCAGATACGCAGTATTTT
.,once,TRBJ2-2,TRBV6-5,CASSYSPTSWTGELFF,TGTGCCAGCAGTTACTCCCCCACTTCGTGGACCGGGGAGCTGTTTTTT
.,.,TRBJ1-1,TRBV5-6,CASSRYAGGNTEAFF,TGTGCCAGCAGCCGATATGCGGGGGGGAACACTGAAGCTTTCTTT
TRBD1,.,TRBJ2-3,TRBV7-8,CASSLGLQGPTDTQYF,TGTGCCAGCAGCTTAGGTTTACAGGGGCCCACAGATACGCAGTATTTT
TRBD1,.,TRBJ1-4,TRBV28,CASSTPKQGRGEKLFF,TGTGCCAGCAGTACGCCAAAACAGGGGCGTGGTGAAAAACTGTTTTTT
.,.,TRBJ2-1,TRBV19,CASSSPQGYEQFF,TGTGCCAGTAGTAGCCCCCAGGGATATGAGCAGTTCTTC
TRBD2,.,TRBJ2-7,TRBV4-3,CASSQDLAGGLEQYF,TGCGCCAGCAGCCAAGACCTAGCGGGAGGGCTCGAGCAGTACTTC
.,.,TRBJ1-1,TRBV25-1,CASSAQGNTEAFF,TGTGCCAGCAGTGCCCAGGGAAACACTGAAGCTTTCTTT
.,few,TRBJ2-7,TRBV6-1,CASCRVGASEQYF,TGTGCCAGCTGCAGGGTAGGGGCATCCGAGCAGTACTTC
.,.,TRBJ2-7,TRBV2,CASSVGGERYEQYF,TGTGCCAGCAGTGTCGGCGGAGAACGCTACGAGCAGTACTTC
.,once,TRBJ1-1,TRBV25-1,CASSEFRGRNPEAFF,TGTGCCAGCAGTGAATTCCGGGGAAGAAACCCTGAAGCTTTCTTT
TRBD1,.,TRBJ1-1,TRBV7-2,CASSPPGQMNTEAFF,TGTGCCAGCAGCCCTCCGGGACAGATGAACACTGAAGCTTTCTTT
TRBD1,.,TRBJ2-7,TRBV18,CASSPGQRDEQYF,TGTGCCAGCTCACCGGGACAGAGGGACGAGCAGTACTTC
TRBD2,.,TRBJ2-7,TRBV18,CASSGASGIEAYEQYF,TGTGCCAGCTCAGGGGCTAGCGGGATAGAGGCTTACGAGCAGTACTTC
.,.,TRBJ2-7,TRBV2,CASRGTSRAYEQYF,TGTGCCAGCAGAGGTACTAGTCGCGCCTACGAGCAGTACTTC
.,.,TRBJ1-4,TRBV4-1,CASSQVLYYNEKLFF,TGCGCCAGCAGCCAAGTCCTTTATTATAATGAAAAACTGTTTTTT
.,.,TRBJ2-5,TRBV5-4,CASSTPRREETQYF,TGTGCCAGCAGCACCCCCCGGAGGGAAGAGACCCAGTACTTC
.,.,TRBJ1-2,TRBV27,CASSSTGFRGYTF,TGTGCCAGCAGCTCAACAGGGTTCCGGGGCTACACCTTC
TRBD1,.,TRBJ1-1,TRBV7-9,CASSLDRVDTEAFF,TGTGCCAGCAGCTTGGACAGGGTGGATACTGAAGCTTTCTTT
.,.,TRBJ2-3,TRBV7-9,CSSSSNTDTQYF,TGTTCCAGCAGCTCTAATACAGATACGCAGTATTTT
TRBD1,.,TRBJ2-7,TRBV7-9,CASSPRDSGTYEQYF,TGTGCCAGCAGCCCCCGGGACAGCGGAACCTACGAGCAGTACTTC
TRBD2,.,TRBJ2-7,TRBV6-5,CASRTTGTSDYEQYF,TGTGCCAGCAGAACTACCGGGACTAGCGACTACGAGCAGTACTTC
.,.,TRBJ2-2,TRBV5-1,CASSLDRESPGELFF,TGCGCCAGCAGCTTGGACAGGGAATCCCCCGGGGAGCTGTTTTTT
TRBD2,once,TRBJ2-3,TRBV25-1,CASTQAGPDTQYF,TGTGCCAGCACTCAAGCGGGACCAGATACGCAGTATTTT
TRBD2,.,TRBJ2-1,TRBV4-3,CASSQGTSVYNEQFF,TGCGCCAGCAGCCAAGGGACTAGCGTCTACAATGAGCAGTTCTTC
TRBD2,.,TRBJ2-7,TRBV10-3,CATKRASGVYEQYF,TGTGCCACAAAGCGGGCTAGCGGGGTCTACGAGCAGTACTTC
.,.,TRBJ2-2,TRBV4-2,CASSPKPWGETGELFF,TGTGCCAGCAGCCCAAAACCCTGGGGGGAAACCGGGGAGCTGTTTTTT
.,few,TRBJ2-2,TRBV12-2,CASRLARRGGAGELFF,TGTGCAAGTCGCTTAGCGCGACGCGGCGGGGCCGGGGAGCTGTTTTTT
.,.,TRBJ2-3,TRBV2,CASSRQGYTDTQYF,TGTGCCAGCAGTCGGCAGGGTTACACAGATACGCAGTATTTT
TRBD2,.,TRBJ2-7,TRBV9,CASLSSGTRLSEQYF,TGTGCCAGCCTGAGTTCCGGGACTAGGCTATCCGAGCAGTACTTC
.,.,TRBJ1-5,TRBV10-3,CAITQNSNQPQHF,TGTGCCATCACACAGAATAGCAATCAGCCCCAGCATTTT
TRBD1,.,TRBJ2-1,TRBV5-1,CASSSRDRVGEQFF,TGCGCCAGCAGCTCCCGAGACAGGGTTGGCGAGCAGTTCTTC
.,.,TRBJ2-7,TRBV5-8,CAGGLGTVEQYF,TGTGCCGGGGGACTGGGGACGGTCGAGCAGTACTTC
.,.,TRBJ1-1,TRBV9,CASSVGGSTEAFF,TGTGCCAGCAGCGTAGGCGGCAGCACTGAAGCTTTCTTT
TRBD2,.,TRBJ2-5,TRBV7-3,CASSLGGGTSGGAQETQYF,TGTGCCAGCAGCTTAGGTGGTGGGACTAGCGGGGGGGCCCAGGAGACCCAGTACTTC
.,.,TRBJ2-1,TRBV29-1,CSVVWTDSYNEQFF,TGCAGCGTTGTTTGGACAGACTCCTACAATGAGCAGTTCTTC
.,.,TRBJ1-1,TRBV7-8,CASSSKLPGTEAFF,TGTGCCAGCAGCTCGAAACTTCCAGGGACTGAAGCTTTCTTT
TRBD1,.,TRBJ1-1,TRBV7-9,CASRSDRVAEAFF,TGTGCCAGCAGAAGTGACAGGGTAGCTGAAGCTTTCTTT
TRBD2,.,TRBJ2-7,TRBV15,CATSRGLDEQYF,TGTGCCACCAGCAGGGGACTAGACGAGCAGTACTTC